These T cell receptor beta chains were read from a single sample in a study of CD8+CD57+ T cells in acquired aplastic anemia. TCRdb called the reads again in MiXCR, with one record for every CDR3 protein. Here the sample spans a few hundred thousand distinct CDR3 sequences, roughly 57% being singletons. Sequencing was carried out using sorted CD4+, CD8+, or CD8+CD57+ T cells (not recorded which) from PBMCs. The receptors come from a human donor in good health. CDR3s include the opening cysteine and the closing phenylalanine or tryptophan. The D gene is left open where the match is weak. Not all rows give a size; the values are once, few, many and, for expanded clones, a class.

J | V | D | size | DNA | CDR3
TRBJ2-7 | TRBV9 | TRBD1 | NA | TGTGCCAGCAGCCCCTCAGGGACAGGGGTCCCCTACGAGCAGTACTTC | CASSPSGTGVPYEQYF
TRBJ2-3 | TRBV7-9 | TRBD2 | NA | TGTGCCAGCAGCTTGGAGCGGGGGGGCGCAGATACGCAGTATTTT | CASSLERGGADTQYF
TRBJ1-3 | TRBV7-2 | TRBD1 | NA | TGTGCCAGCAGCGAACGCCCGACAGGGGTGGGCGCTGGAAACACCATATATTTT | CASSERPTGVGAGNTIYF
TRBJ2-2 | TRBV24-1 | TRBD2 | NA | TGTGCCACCAGTGATTGGACTAGCGGGGACACCGGGGAGCTGTTTTTT | CATSDWTSGDTGELFF
TRBJ1-2 | TRBV24-1 | NA | NA | TGTGCCACCAGTGATACCCGGGGAGGGAACTATGGCTACACCTTC | CATSDTRGGNYGYTF
TRBJ2-7 | TRBV12-3/TRBV12-4 | NA | NA | TGTGCCAGCAGTCTGTCCGCCTACGAGCAGTACTTC | CASSLSAYEQYF
TRBJ2-7 | TRBV11-2 | TRBD2 | NA | TGTGCCAGCACTTCGTGGGCCCTAGCGGGAGCCGCATCCTACGAGCAGTACTTC | CASTSWALAGAASYEQYF
TRBJ1-2 | TRBV7-8 | NA | few | TGTGCCAGCAGCCAACGGGGGGGCTATGGCTACACCTTC | CASSQRGGYGYTF
TRBJ2-6 | TRBV6-6 | NA | NA | TGTGCCAGCAGTTACCGACGGGGGACTGGGGCCAACGTCCTGACTTTC | CASSYRRGTGANVLTF
TRBJ2-7 | TRBV5-1 | TRBD1 | once | TGCGCCAGCAGCCCGCCCACCCCTGACAGGGCAATCTACGAGCAGTACTTC | CASSPPTPDRAIYEQYF
TRBJ1-6 | TRBV6-4 | TRBD1 | NA | TGTGCCAGCAGTGACGGGACAGATAATGGCAATTCACCCCTCCACTTT | CASSDGTDNGNSPLHF
TRBJ2-3 | TRBV11-2 | NA | NA | TGTGCCAGCAGCTTAGTGTACAGGACTAGCACAGATACGCAGTATTTT | CASSLVYRTSTDTQYF
TRBJ1-5 | TRBV20-1 | TRBD1 | NA | TGCAGTGCCCCTGGGGGGGGGGGACAGGGTGATCAGCCCCAGCATTTT | CSAPGGGGQGDQPQHF
TRBJ2-7 | TRBV6-2/TRBV6-3 | TRBD1 | many | TGTGCCAGCAGGCCGCCGGGACAGGGGAACTACGAGCAGTACTTC | CASRPPGQGNYEQYF
TRBJ2-5 | TRBV7-6 | TRBD2 | NA | TGTGCCAGCAGCTTAGGATTTCGGGAGGGCCCCTATGAGACCCAGTACTTC | CASSLGFREGPYETQYF
TRBJ2-7 | TRBV10-2 | NA | many | TGCGCCAGCAGTGACTCTTCCGAGCAGTACTTC | CASSDSSEQYF
TRBJ2-1 | TRBV7-9 | TRBD1 | many | TGTGCCAGCAGCCACGGACAGGGATACAATGAGCAGTTCTTC | CASSHGQGYNEQFF
TRBJ1-3 | TRBV7-9 | NA | NA | TGTGCCAGCAGCTTGGGGAACGCCGGAAACACCATATATTTT | CASSLGNAGNTIYF
TRBJ2-3 | TRBV7-9 | NA | once | TGTGCCGGCAGCTCGCGGACGGACCAGTGGTACACGCAGTATTTT | CAGSSRTDQWYTQYF
TRBJ2-7 | TRBV14 | TRBD2 | NA | TGTGCCAGCAGCCGGTACGGGGCTAGCGGGAGAAGTCGTAACGAGCAGTACTTC | CASSRYGASGRSRNEQYF
TRBJ2-1 | TRBV19 | TRBD1 | NA | TGTGCCAGTAGTCCAGGGGGTTCCTACAATGAGCAGTTCTTC | CASSPGGSYNEQFF
TRBJ2-1 | TRBV9 | NA | NA | TGTGCCAGCAGCGTGGGAACCCCAAATGAGCAGTTCTTC | CASSVGTPNEQFF
TRBJ2-7 | TRBV7-2 | TRBD1 | NA | TGTGCCAGCAGCCGTGACAGGGATGCTAGCGAGCAGTACTTC | CASSRDRDASEQYF
TRBJ1-1 | TRBV12-3/TRBV12-4 | NA | many | TGTGCCAGCAGTTCCGGAGTCACTGAAGCTTTCTTT | CASSSGVTEAFF
TRBJ2-7 | TRBV20-1 | TRBD2 | NA | TGCAGTGCTAGAGCCGGAGCGGGAGGGCCCTACGAGCAGTACTTC | CSARAGAGGPYEQYF
TRBJ2-1 | TRBV10-3 | NA | NA | TGTGCCAGCACCGTGAATGGCCACTACAATGAGCAGTTCTTC | CASTVNGHYNEQFF
TRBJ2-3 | TRBV2 | NA | NA | TGTGCCAGCACGGCAGGCACAGTCACGCAGTATTTT | CASTAGTVTQYF
TRBJ2-1 | TRBV20-1 | NA | NA | TGCAGTGCTAGTGGTGAGCAGTTCTTC | CSASGEQFF
TRBJ1-1 | TRBV5-1 | NA | many | TGCGCCAGCAGCCAATCGGACAGGAACACTGAAGCTTTCTTT | CASSQSDRNTEAFF
TRBJ1-2 | TRBV5-1 | NA | NA | TGCGCCAGCAGCTTGGTAGGGTCTGGCTACACCTTC | CASSLVGSGYTF
TRBJ2-7 | TRBV20-1 | NA | few | TGCAGTGCTAGGAGGACAGCTTACGAGCAGTACTTC | CSARRTAYEQYF
TRBJ1-1 | TRBV25-1 | TRBD1 | NA | TGTGCCAGCGTTGCCCCAGGGGGCATGAACACTGAAGCCTTCTTT | CASVAPGGMNTEAFF
TRBJ2-1 | TRBV6-6 | NA | many | TGTGCCAGCAGTTACTCCACGAGCCACTCCTACAATGAGCAGTTCTTC | CASSYSTSHSYNEQFF
TRBJ2-7 | TRBV6-1 | NA | many | TGTGCCAGCAAGGAGGGGTTCCTCGAGCAGTACTTC | CASKEGFLEQYF
TRBJ2-7 | TRBV27 | NA | many | TGTGCCAGCAGTTTAGGGGAATTCTACGAGCAGTACTTC | CASSLGEFYEQYF
TRBJ2-3 | TRBV7-2 | TRBD2 | NA | TGTGCCAGCAGCTTAGATCAGGGAGGGGATACGCAGTATTTT | CASSLDQGGDTQYF
TRBJ2-6 | TRBV7-6 | TRBD1 | NA | TGTACCAGCAGCTTACCGGGGACAGGGGGCGCTGGGGCCAACGTCCTGACTTTC | CTSSLPGTGGAGANVLTF
TRBJ2-3 | TRBV9 | TRBD2 | NA | TGTGCCAGCAGCGTAAACCAAGGACTAGCGGGGAGCACAGATACGCAGTATTTT | CASSVNQGLAGSTDTQYF
TRBJ1-1 | TRBV19 | NA | NA | TGTGCCAGTAGTATGGGGCCAAGCACTGAAGCTTTCTTT | CASSMGPSTEAFF
TRBJ1-6 | TRBV12-3/TRBV12-4 | NA | once | TGTGCCAGCAGCTTCGAGACAGCTTATAATTCACCCCTCCACTTT | CASSFETAYNSPLHF
TRBJ2-4 | TRBV19 | TRBD1 | NA | TGTGCCAGTAGTACGACAGGGAACATTCAGTACTTC | CASSTTGNIQYF